The 2 T cell receptor beta chains below were found in one sample sequenced in a study of shared clonotypes between healthy human individuals. Profiling relied on immunoSEQ multiplex PCR, and the TCRdb table lists in-frame clones only, not all of them. The repertoire includes around 1.9 million clones, about 92% of them detected once, and under 2% sits in the top ten. Naive CD8 populations comprised CD45RO-negative cells positively selected for CCR7, excluding terminally differentiated effector memory CD45RA+ cells. The material sequenced was naive CD8+ T cells from PBMCs. The source of these receptors is a young man in good health. Some clones in this sample may be carry-over from other donors' samples.

For this clone: Other DNA sequences within the sample encode an identical CDR3. J is TRBJ2-7 and V is TRBV28, with no clear D. The V end lost 6 bases, the J end lost 2 bases, and 8 bases lay between the germline ends. The CDR3 extends over 12 amino acids. CDR1 is MDHEN, CDR2 SYDVKM, per germline. DNA of the CDR3: TGTGCCAGCAGCTCTCCCCCCTACGAGCAGTACTTC. This sequence encodes CASSSPPYEQYF.

V and J are TRBV5-8 and TRBJ2-7; TRBD2 might be the D (5 bases). The CDR3 is 14 residues long. Trimming took off 4 bases at V and 6 bases at J, with 17 bases between the two ends. Germline values: CDR1 SGHTS, CDR2 YDEGEE. CDR3 region: CASSLGGGDSEQYF. The CDR3 DNA is TGTGCCAGCAGCCTCGGAGGTGGCGACTCCGAGCAGTACTTC.